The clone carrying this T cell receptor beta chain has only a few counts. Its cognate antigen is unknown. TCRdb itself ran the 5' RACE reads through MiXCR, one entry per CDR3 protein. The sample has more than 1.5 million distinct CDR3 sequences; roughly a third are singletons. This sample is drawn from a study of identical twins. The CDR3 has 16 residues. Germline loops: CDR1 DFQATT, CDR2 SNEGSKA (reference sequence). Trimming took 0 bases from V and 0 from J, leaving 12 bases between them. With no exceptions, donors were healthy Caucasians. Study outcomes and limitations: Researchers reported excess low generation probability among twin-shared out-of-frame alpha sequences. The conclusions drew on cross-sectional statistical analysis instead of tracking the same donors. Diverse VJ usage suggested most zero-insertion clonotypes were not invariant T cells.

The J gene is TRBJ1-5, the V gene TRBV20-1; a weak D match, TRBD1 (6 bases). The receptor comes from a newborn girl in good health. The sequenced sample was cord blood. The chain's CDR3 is CSARDRQALSNQPQHF. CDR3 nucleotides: TGCAGTGCTAGAGACAGACAGGCTCTTAGCAATCAGCCCCAGCATTTT.